This T cell receptor beta chain was captured by sequencing in a study of blood T cells in healthy people across ages. A sample-barcoded 5' primer and a J-beta primer mix were used in a second PCR of roughly 7 to 12 cycles. All cDNA molecules were each tagged by a template-switch adaptor with 12 random nucleotides. MiXCR, run by TCRdb on the 5' RACE reads, gives a single entry per CDR3 protein. This sample has about 620,000 distinct CDR3 sequences, with under 25% found just once. Each sample provided at least 6 micrograms of extracted total RNA. Study-level points and caveats: A conclusive naive versus antigen-experienced comparison was prevented by the unsorted PBMCs.

A remark on this clonotype: Its specificity is unknown.

The CDR3 has 14 amino acids. Germline V gene lookup returns CDR1 MDHEN and CDR2 SYDVKM. V gave up 10 bases and J gave up 5 bases, with 17 bases separating them. The source material was blood. The origin of this receptor is a man aged 70 or older in good health. The V and J genes are TRBV28 and TRBJ2-2, with D possibly matching TRBD1 (6 bases). The CDR3: CATSPDSFTGELFF. CDR3 coding DNA: TGTGCCACATCCCCGGACAGCTTTACCGGGGAGCTGTTTTTT.